Listed below are T cell receptor beta chains from one sample, sequenced in a study of shared clonotypes between healthy human individuals. Method: immunoSEQ multiplex PCR; TCRdb's copy keeps in-frame clones and lacks some. The table includes millions of clones, roughly 91% detected once. The sequenced material came from naive CD8+ T cells from PBMCs. These receptor sequences come from a man between 18 and 35 years old in good health. Some clones in this sample may be carry-over from other donors' samples. The CDR3 runs from the conserved cysteine through the conserved F or W. The D gene is left open where the match is weak. Not every row has a clone size; where given, it reads once, few, many or a size class.

TRBJ1-5 | NA | TRBV7-8 | NA | CASSLLGGEVQPQHF | TGTGCCAGCAGCTTGCTGGGCGGGGAGGTTCAGCCCCAGCATTTT
TRBJ2-3 | NA | TRBV19 | once | CASGGPPDTQYF | TGTGCCAGTGGAGGTCCCCCAGATACGCAGTATTTT
TRBJ2-7 | NA | TRBV4-1 | NA | CASSQDEGGYTSYEQYF | TGCGCCAGCAGCCAAGACGAGGGGGGGTATACCTCCTACGAGCAGTACTTC
TRBJ2-3 | TRBD1 | TRBV5-1 | NA | CASSLEPGGVSTDTQYF | TGCGCCAGCAGCTTGGAGCCAGGGGGCGTAAGCACAGATACGCAGTATTTT
TRBJ1-3 | NA | TRBV2 | once | CAGPGTESSGNTIYF | TGTGCCGGTCCAGGGACGGAGTCCTCTGGAAACACCATATATTTT
TRBJ2-7 | NA | TRBV29-1 | NA | CSVKTGPYEQYF | TGCAGCGTCAAGACCGGCCCCTACGAGCAGTACTTC
TRBJ2-1 | NA | TRBV18 | NA | CASSPSDGYNEQFF | TGTGCCAGCTCACCGAGCGATGGGTACAATGAGCAGTTCTTC
TRBJ2-1 | NA | TRBV27 | NA | CASSLSNIYNEQFF | TGTGCCAGCAGTTTAAGCAACATTTACAATGAGCAGTTCTTC
TRBJ1-2 | NA | TRBV13 | NA | CASSLGRTGYGYTF | TGTGCCAGCAGCTTAGGCAGGACGGGCTATGGCTACACCTTC
TRBJ2-2 | TRBD1 | TRBV9 | NA | CASSDGRDRFTGELFF | TGTGCCAGCAGCGACGGCCGGGACAGATTCACCGGGGAGCTGTTTTTT
TRBJ1-2 | NA | TRBV19 | few | CASRGEGPHGYGYTF | TGTGCCAGTCGGGGTGAGGGGCCTCATGGCTATGGCTACACCTTC
TRBJ2-2 | NA | TRBV29-1 | NA | CSVVYAGELFF | TGCAGCGTTGTCTATGCCGGGGAGCTGTTTTTT
TRBJ2-2 | NA | TRBV27 | NA | CASSKNTGELFF | TGTGCCAGCAGTAAGAACACCGGGGAGCTGTTTTTT
TRBJ2-7 | TRBD2 | TRBV27 | NA | CASSSRTTSGSSYEQYF | TGTGCCAGCAGCTCCCGCACAACTAGCGGAAGCTCCTACGAGCAGTACTTC
TRBJ1-1 | NA | TRBV5-6 | NA | CASSLRRVNTEAFF | TGTGCCAGCAGCTTGAGACGGGTGAACACTGAAGCTTTCTTT
TRBJ2-6 | NA | TRBV29-1 | NA | CSVGGTADSGANVLTF | TGCAGCGTCGGCGGGACAGCGGACTCTGGGGCCAACGTCCTGACTTTC
TRBJ2-1 | NA | TRBV10-2 | NA | CARRAPAQYNEQFF | TGCGCCAGACGCGCTCCGGCCCAATACAATGAGCAGTTCTTC
TRBJ2-1 | NA | TRBV4-2 | once | CASSDDRTYNEQFF | TGTGCCAGCAGCGACGACAGAACCTACAATGAGCAGTTCTTC
TRBJ1-5 | TRBD1 | TRBV4-1 | once | CASSQNDRGKQPQHF | TGCGCCAGCAGCCAAAATGACAGGGGAAAACAGCCCCAGCATTTT
TRBJ1-1 | NA | TRBV5-4 | NA | CASATRGGLVTNTEAFF | TGTGCCAGCGCAACCCGAGGGGGACTGGTGACGAACACTGAAGCTTTCTTT
TRBJ2-7 | TRBD1 | TRBV11-1 | once | CASTPVGGTAPYEQYF | TGTGCCAGCACCCCCGTGGGTGGGACAGCACCCTACGAGCAGTACTTC
TRBJ2-5 | NA | TRBV4-1 | NA | CASSLRTGYQETQYF | TGCGCCAGCAGCCTGAGGACGGGGTACCAAGAGACCCAGTACTTC
TRBJ2-7 | NA | TRBV27 | many | CASSFGQTYEQYF | TGTGCCAGCAGTTTTGGACAGACCTACGAGCAGTACTTC
TRBJ1-5 | NA | TRBV2 | NA | CASTTWTASNQPQHF | TGTGCCAGTACTACTTGGACGGCCTCGAATCAGCCCCAGCATTTT
TRBJ2-7 | NA | TRBV28 | NA | CASSPVGGPSDYEQYF | TGTGCCAGCAGTCCTGTGGGCGGCCCGAGCGACTACGAGCAGTACTTC
TRBJ2-7 | NA | TRBV9 | NA | CASSVGAEYEQYF | TGTGCCAGCAGCGTAGGGGCAGAATACGAGCAGTACTTC
TRBJ2-7 | TRBD2 | TRBV2 | NA | CASSEKAGLAGGLEQYF | TGTGCCAGCAGCGAGAAAGCCGGACTAGCGGGAGGGCTCGAGCAGTACTTC
TRBJ2-7 | NA | TRBV6-1 | NA | CASSGAPVFLYEQYF | TGTGCCAGCAGTGGAGCGCCTGTTTTCCTCTACGAGCAGTACTTC
TRBJ2-5 | NA | TRBV28 | NA | CASSPQAFQETQYF | TGTGCCAGCAGTCCCCAGGCCTTCCAAGAGACCCAGTACTTC
TRBJ2-7 | NA | TRBV2 | NA | CASSDSGYEQYF | TGTGCCAGCAGTGATTCCGGCTACGAGCAGTACTTC
TRBJ2-7 | NA | TRBV4-1 | NA | CASSQGIAYEQYF | TGCGCCAGCAGCCAGGGAATAGCGTACGAGCAGTACTTC
TRBJ2-5 | NA | TRBV4-3 | NA | CASSQGPPGRETQYF | TGCGCCAGCAGCCAAGGTCCCCCGGGGCGGGAGACCCAGTACTTC
TRBJ1-1 | NA | TRBV27 | NA | CASYSAPYRKFFF | TGTGCCAGCTACTCTGCGCCTTATAGGAAGTTTTTCTTT
TRBJ1-1 | NA | TRBV7-9 | NA | CASSFPLPGENTEAFF | TGTGCCAGCAGCTTCCCTTTGCCAGGGGAGAACACTGAAGCTTTCTTT
TRBJ2-1 | NA | TRBV30 | NA | CAWSFGLPSYNEQFF | TGTGCCTGGTCCTTCGGCCTCCCGTCCTACAATGAGCAGTTCTTC
TRBJ2-3 | TRBD1 | TRBV27 | NA | CASRGGPGQGADTQYF | TGTGCCAGCAGGGGAGGACCGGGACAGGGTGCAGATACGCAGTATTTT
TRBJ1-5 | NA | TRBV2 | NA | CASKGRYSNQPQHF | TGTGCCAGCAAGGGGCGCTATAGCAATCAGCCCCAGCATTTT
TRBJ1-6 | NA | TRBV23-1 | NA | CASSQGGMYSSPLHF | TGCGCCAGCAGTCAAGGTGGGATGTACAGTTCACCCCTCCACTTT
TRBJ1-2 | NA | TRBV11-2 | NA | CASSPVGWGSGRYGYTF | TGTGCCAGCAGTCCGGTGGGTTGGGGCTCGGGAAGATATGGCTACACCTTC
TRBJ2-7 | TRBD1 | TRBV29-1 | NA | CSALGTASYEQYF | TGCAGCGCACTAGGGACAGCCTCCTACGAGCAGTACTTC
TRBJ2-7 | NA | TRBV6-1 | NA | CASSSQAYEQYF | TGTGCCAGCAGTTCCCAGGCATACGAGCAGTACTTC
TRBJ2-1 | TRBD1 | TRBV29-1 | NA | CSGQVRGLVNEQFF | TGCAGCGGCCAGGTCAGGGGGCTCGTCAATGAGCAGTTCTTC
TRBJ2-7 | TRBD2 | TRBV6-1 | NA | CASSEGGGSSYEQYF | TGTGCCAGCAGTGAAGGGGGGGGAAGCTCCTACGAGCAGTACTTC
TRBJ2-2 | TRBD1 | TRBV27 | NA | CAILTGFGELFF | TGTGCCATTTTGACAGGGTTCGGGGAGCTGTTTTTT